The rows below give T cell receptor beta chains drawn from one sample of a study of response to subunit inactivated influenza vaccine. In TCRdb, the RT-PCR reads were re-called with MiXCR into one record per CDR3 protein. The data hold around 200,000 distinct CDR3 sequences, with roughly 12% observed a single time. The same data also contributed to another study, on T cells expressing NK-cell markers.

The sample consisted of CD8+ T cells sorted from PBMCs, taken about 13 days after vaccination. All receptors derive from a man aged 45-65 years who received an inactivated influenza vaccine. CDR3s include the opening cysteine and the closing phenylalanine or tryptophan. Fields, in order: J gene, clone size, CDR3 length, D gene, V gene, CDR3 DNA, CDR3 protein. D genes are given only for firm matches. Rows give clone size only sometimes, using once, few, many, or a class for an expanded clone.

>TRBJ1-1|-|12|-|TRBV7-2
TGTGCCAGCAGGGTACTCAACACTGAAGCTTTCTTT
CASRVLNTEAFF
>TRBJ1-3|many|15|-|TRBV4-3
TGCGCCAGCAGCCAAGGATCAAGCTCTGGAAACACCATATATTTT
CASSQGSSSGNTIYF
>TRBJ2-2|-|21|TRBD1|TRBV11-1
TGTGCCAGCAGCTTAGCCGATAGACAGGGATCAGGACCCCCGAACACCGGGGAGCCGTTTTTT
CASSLADRQGSGPPNTGEPFF
>TRBJ2-7|many|12|-|TRBV7-9
TGTGCCAGCAGCTTAGGAGGGGGCGAGCAGTACTTC
CASSLGGGEQYF
>TRBJ2-1|few|14|-|TRBV4-1
TGCGCCAGCAGCCCCCCGGGAGCAGGGGTTGAGCAGTTCTTC
CASSPPGAGVEQFF
>TRBJ2-3|-|18|TRBD2|TRBV10-3
TGTGCCATCAGTGAGTCGGTGGCTAGCGGGGGTTTCACAGATACGCAGTATTTT
CAISESVASGGFTDTQYF
>TRBJ2-2|few|15|TRBD1|TRBV6-2/TRBV6-3
TGTGCCAGCATTGTCGGGACAGCAAACACCGGGGAGCTGTTTTTT
CASIVGTANTGELFF
>TRBJ1-1|many|13|-|TRBV16
TGTGCCAGCAGCCCCGACCTTAACACTGAAGCTTTCTTT
CASSPDLNTEAFF
>TRBJ2-7|-|15|TRBD1|TRBV7-8
TGTGCCAGCAGCCTCACCGGGACAGGGGGCTACGAGCAGTACTTC
CASSLTGTGGYEQYF
>TRBJ2-2|-|12|-|TRBV7-9
TGTGCCAGCCATAGGAACACCGGGGAGCTGTTTTTT
CASHRNTGELFF